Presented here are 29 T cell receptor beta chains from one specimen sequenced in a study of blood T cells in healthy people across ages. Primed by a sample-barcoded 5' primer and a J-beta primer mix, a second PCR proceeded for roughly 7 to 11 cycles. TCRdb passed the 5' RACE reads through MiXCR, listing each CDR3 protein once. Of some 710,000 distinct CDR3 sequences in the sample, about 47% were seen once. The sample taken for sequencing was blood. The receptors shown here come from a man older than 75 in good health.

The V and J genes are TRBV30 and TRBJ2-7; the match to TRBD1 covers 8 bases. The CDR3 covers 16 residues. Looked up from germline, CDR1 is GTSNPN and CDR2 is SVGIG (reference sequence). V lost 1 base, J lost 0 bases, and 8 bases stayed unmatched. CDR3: CAWSDLGTGSSYEQYF. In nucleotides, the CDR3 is TGTGCCTGGAGTGACTTGGGGACAGGTTCCTCCTACGAGCAGTACTTC.

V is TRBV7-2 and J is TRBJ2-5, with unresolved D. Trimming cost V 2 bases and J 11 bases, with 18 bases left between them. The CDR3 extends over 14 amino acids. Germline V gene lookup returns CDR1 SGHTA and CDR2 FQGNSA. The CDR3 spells CASSLTPPANEQYF. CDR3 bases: TGTGCCAGCAGCTTAACCCCCCCCGCGAATGAGCAGTACTTC.

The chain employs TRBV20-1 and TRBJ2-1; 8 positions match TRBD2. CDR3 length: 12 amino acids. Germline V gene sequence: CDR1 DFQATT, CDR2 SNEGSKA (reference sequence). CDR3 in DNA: TGCAGCCAACTTAAAGCGGGAGAAGAGCAGTTCTTC. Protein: CSQLKAGEEQFF.

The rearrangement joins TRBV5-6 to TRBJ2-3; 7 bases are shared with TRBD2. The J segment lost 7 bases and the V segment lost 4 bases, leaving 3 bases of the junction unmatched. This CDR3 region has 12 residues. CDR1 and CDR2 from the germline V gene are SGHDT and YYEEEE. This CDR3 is CASSRGGYTQYF. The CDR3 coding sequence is TGTGCCAGCAGCCGCGGGGGATATACGCAGTATTTT.

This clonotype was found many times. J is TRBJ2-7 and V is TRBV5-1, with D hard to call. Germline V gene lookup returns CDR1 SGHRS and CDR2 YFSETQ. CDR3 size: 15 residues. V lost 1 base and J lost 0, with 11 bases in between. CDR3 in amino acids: CASSLSGGSSYEQYF. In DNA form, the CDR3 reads TGCGCCAGCAGCTTGTCAGGCGGCAGCTCCTACGAGCAGTACTTC.

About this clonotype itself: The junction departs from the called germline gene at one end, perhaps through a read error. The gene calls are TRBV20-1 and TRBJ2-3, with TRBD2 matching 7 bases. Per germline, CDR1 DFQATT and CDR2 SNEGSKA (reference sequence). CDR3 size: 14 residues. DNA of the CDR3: TGTAGTGCTCCCTCTAGCGGAGGCACAGATACGCAGTATTTT. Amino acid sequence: CSAPSSGGTDTQYF.

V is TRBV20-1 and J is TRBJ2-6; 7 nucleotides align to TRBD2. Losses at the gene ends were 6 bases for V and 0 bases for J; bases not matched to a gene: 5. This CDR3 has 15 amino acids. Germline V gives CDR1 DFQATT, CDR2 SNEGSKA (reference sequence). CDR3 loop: CSALLAHSGANVLTF. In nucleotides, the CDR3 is TGCAGTGCACTACTAGCGCACTCTGGGGCCAACGTCCTGACTTTC.

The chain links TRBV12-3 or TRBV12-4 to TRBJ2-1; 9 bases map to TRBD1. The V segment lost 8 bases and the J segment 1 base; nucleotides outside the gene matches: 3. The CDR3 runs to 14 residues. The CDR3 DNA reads TGTGCCAGCGAAGGACAGGGGTCCTACAATGAGCAGTTCTTC. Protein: CASEGQGSYNEQFF.

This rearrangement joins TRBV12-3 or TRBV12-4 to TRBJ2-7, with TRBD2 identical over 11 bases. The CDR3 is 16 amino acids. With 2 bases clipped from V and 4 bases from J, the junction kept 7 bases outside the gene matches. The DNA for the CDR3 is TGTGCCAGCAGTTTAATTGGGCTAGCGGGAGGTTACGAGCAGTACTTC. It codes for CASSLIGLAGGYEQYF.

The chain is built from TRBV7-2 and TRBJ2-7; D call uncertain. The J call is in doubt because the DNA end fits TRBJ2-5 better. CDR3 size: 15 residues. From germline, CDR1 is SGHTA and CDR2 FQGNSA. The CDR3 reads CASSLAVGERETQYF. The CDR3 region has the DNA TGTGCCAGCAGCTTAGCCGTGGGTGAGAGGGAGACCCAGTACTTC.

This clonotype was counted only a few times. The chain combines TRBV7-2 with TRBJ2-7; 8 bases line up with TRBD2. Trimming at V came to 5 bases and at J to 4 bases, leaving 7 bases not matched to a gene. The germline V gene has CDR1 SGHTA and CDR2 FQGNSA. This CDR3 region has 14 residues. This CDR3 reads CASSTASGPYEQYF. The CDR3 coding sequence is TGTGCCAGCAGCACCGCTAGCGGGCCATACGAGCAGTACTTC.

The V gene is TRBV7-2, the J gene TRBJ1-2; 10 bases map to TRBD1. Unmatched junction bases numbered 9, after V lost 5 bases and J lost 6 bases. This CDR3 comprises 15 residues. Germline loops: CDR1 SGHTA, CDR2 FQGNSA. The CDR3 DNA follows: TGTGCCAGCAGCCCTCAGGCCGGGACAGGGGATGGCTACACCTTC. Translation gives CASSPQAGTGDGYTF.

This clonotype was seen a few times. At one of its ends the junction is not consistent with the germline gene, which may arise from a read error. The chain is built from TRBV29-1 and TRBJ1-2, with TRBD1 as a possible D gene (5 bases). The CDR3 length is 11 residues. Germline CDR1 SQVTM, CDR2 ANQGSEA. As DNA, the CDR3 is TGCAGCGGTGAAGTGGACATGCTAGGCACCTTC. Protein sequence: CSGEVDMLGTF.

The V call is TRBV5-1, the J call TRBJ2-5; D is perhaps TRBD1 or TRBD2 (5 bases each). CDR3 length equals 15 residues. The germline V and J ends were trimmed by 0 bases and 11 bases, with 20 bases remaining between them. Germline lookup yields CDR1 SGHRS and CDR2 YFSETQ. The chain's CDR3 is CASSLEGTRYNEQYF. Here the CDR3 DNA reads TGCGCCAGCAGCTTGGAAGGGACCCGCTACAATGAGCAGTACTTC.

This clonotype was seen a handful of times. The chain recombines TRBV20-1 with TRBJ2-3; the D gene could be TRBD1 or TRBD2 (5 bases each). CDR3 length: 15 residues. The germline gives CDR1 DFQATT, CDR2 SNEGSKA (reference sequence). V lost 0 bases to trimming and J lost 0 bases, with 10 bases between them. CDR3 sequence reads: CSARDWGGSTDTQYF. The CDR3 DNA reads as TGCAGTGCTAGAGATTGGGGCGGGAGCACAGATACGCAGTATTTT.

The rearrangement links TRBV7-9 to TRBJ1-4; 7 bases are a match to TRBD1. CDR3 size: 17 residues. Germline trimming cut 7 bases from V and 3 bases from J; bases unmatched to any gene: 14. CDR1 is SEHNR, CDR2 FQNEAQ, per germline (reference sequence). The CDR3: CASTRAPDRLANEKLFF. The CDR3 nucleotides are TGTGCCAGCACTCGCGCGCCGGACAGGTTGGCTAATGAAAAACTGTTTTTT.

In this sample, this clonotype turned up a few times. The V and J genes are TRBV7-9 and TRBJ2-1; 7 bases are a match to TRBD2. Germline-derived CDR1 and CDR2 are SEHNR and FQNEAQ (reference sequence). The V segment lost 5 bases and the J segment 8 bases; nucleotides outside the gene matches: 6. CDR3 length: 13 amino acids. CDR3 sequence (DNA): TGTGCCAGCAGCCCCCCCCGGGAGGATGAGCAGTTCTTC. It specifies CASSPPREDEQFF.

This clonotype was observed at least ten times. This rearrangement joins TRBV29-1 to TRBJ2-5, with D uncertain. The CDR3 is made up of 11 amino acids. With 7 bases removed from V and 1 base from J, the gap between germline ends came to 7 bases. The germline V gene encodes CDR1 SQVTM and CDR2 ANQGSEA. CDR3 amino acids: CSGHFQETQYF. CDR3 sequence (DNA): TGCAGCGGACACTTCCAAGAGACCCAGTACTTC.

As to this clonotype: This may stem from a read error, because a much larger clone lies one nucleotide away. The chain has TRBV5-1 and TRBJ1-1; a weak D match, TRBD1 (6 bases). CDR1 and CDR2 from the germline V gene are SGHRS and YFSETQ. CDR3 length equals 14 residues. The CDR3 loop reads CAGSLADRRTEAFF. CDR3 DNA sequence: TGCGCCGGCAGCTTAGCGGACAGACGGACTGAAGCTTTCTTT.

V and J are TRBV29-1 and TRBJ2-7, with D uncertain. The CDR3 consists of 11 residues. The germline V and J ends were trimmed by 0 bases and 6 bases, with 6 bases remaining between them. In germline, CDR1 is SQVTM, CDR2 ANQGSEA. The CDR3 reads CSVEEGFEQYF. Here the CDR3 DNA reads TGCAGCGTTGAAGAGGGGTTCGAGCAGTACTTC.

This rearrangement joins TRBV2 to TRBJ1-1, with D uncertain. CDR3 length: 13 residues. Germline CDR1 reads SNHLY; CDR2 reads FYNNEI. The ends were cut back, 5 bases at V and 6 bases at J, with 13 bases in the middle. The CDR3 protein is CASSQYRTSEAFF. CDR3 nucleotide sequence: TGTGCCAGCAGTCAGTATAGAACATCTGAAGCTTTCTTT.

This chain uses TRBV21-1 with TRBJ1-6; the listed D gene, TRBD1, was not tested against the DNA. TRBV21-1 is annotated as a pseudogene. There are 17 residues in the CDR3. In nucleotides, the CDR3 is TGTGCCAGCAGCAAACGGTCAAGGGGTATTTTCGATTCACCCCTCCACTTT. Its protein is CASSKRSRGIFDSPLHF.

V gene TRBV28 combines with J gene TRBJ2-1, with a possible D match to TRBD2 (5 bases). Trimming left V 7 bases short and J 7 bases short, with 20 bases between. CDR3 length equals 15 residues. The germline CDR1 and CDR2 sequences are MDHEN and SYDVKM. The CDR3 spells CASTREAGRWNEQFF. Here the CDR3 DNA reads TGTGCCAGCACCCGTGAGGCGGGTCGGTGGAATGAGCAGTTCTTC.

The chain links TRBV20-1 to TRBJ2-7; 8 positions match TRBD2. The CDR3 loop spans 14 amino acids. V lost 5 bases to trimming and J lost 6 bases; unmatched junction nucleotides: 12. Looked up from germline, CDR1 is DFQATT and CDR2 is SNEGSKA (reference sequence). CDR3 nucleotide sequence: TGCAGTGCTGGCAAGACCGGGACTAGGGGCGAGCAGTACTTC. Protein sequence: CSAGKTGTRGEQYF.

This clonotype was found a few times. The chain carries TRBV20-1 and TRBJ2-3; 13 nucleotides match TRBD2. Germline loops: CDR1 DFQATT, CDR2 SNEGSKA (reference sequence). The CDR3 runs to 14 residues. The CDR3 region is CVCGLAGVTDTQYF. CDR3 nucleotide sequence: TGCGTGTGCGGACTAGCGGGAGTAACAGATACGCAGTATTTT.

The CDR3, as DNA: TGCAGTGCTAGAGTCCCTAGCGGGAGTTGGGCTGGGGAGACCCAGTACTTC. This sequence encodes CSARVPSGSWAGETQYF. V and J are TRBV20-1 and TRBJ2-5; 10 bases align to TRBD2. The germline gives CDR1 DFQATT, CDR2 SNEGSKA (reference sequence). The CDR3 totals 17 residues. The V and J ends lost 1 base and 5 bases, in that order; junction bases with no gene match: 13.

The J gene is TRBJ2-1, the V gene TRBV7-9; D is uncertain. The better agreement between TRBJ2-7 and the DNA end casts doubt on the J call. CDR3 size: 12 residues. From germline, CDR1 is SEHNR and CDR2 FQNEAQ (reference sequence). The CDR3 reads CASSSKYNEQYF. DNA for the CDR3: TGTGCCAGCAGCTCGAAGTACAATGAGCAGTACTTC.

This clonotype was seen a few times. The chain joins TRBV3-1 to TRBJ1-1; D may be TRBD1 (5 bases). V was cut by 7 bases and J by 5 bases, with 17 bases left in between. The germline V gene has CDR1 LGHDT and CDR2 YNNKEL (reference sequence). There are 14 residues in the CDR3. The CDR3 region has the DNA TGTGCCAGCAAAGAGGCGCAGGGAAGGACTGAAGCTTTCTTT. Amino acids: CASKEAQGRTEAFF.

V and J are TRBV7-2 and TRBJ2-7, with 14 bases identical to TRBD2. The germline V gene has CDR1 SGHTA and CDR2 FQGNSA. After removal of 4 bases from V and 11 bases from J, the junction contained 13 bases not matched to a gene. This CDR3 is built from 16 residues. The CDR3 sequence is CASSSRGAGLAGVKYF. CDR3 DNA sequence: TGTGCCAGCAGCTCCAGAGGGGCGGGACTAGCGGGAGTCAAGTACTTC.